This T cell receptor beta chain was captured by sequencing in a study of T cells after yellow fever vaccination (dated by TCRdb to about 2019). About the study as a whole: The SMART-Seq v4 Ultra Low Input RNA kit was used to prepare libraries from fractions with low cell numbers. Bulk TCR alpha and beta repertoires were sequenced longitudinally to track T-cell clones before and after primary and booster YFV17D yellow fever vaccination. Two healthy male donors, one aged 18 to 30 and one aged 30 to 40 years, were included in the cohort. Blood was collected at multiple timepoints before and after primary and secondary immunization, and bulk PBMC replicates and cell subsets were isolated.

The treatment or condition label, read with the paper, signifies: live attenuated yellow fever vaccine strain. A standard Ficoll-Paque protocol was used to isolate PBMCs from peripheral blood. Dynabeads CD4 and CD8 positive selection kits were used to isolate CD4 and CD8 T-cell fractions. TriZol was used to extract RNA from bulk PBMCs, from CD4 and CD8 fractions, and from dextramer-positive and dextramer-negative fractions. The cysteine opens and the phenylalanine closes a CDR3 of 14 amino acids. The entry retains the CDR3 DNA only, 42 bases that are in frame from base 1. V loses 0 bases, J loses 6 bases, and the germline ends lie 9 bases apart. Based on the germline V gene, the CDR1 and CDR2 sequences are MNHEY and SVGAGI. The full study reports these points: Most clones expanded after primary vaccination were re-detected after the booster (around 96% of CD4 and approximately 85% of CD8), suggesting broad memory maintenance. Because abundant contaminating clonotypes from the bulk population could be contained in FACS-sorted repertoires, computational filtering was required. The study included only a couple of donors, which limits how far the findings can be generalized. A small fraction of clonotypes appeared in both the CD4 and CD8 compartments, likely as a result of convergent recombination. The secondary T-cell response was weaker than the primary response but faster, peaking on day 5 instead of day 15.

In its sample, this clonotype was seen many times. Its antigen is unknown. No base-level quality is on record; no much larger clone is a single base apart. TCR cDNA was made using 5'RACE template switching, a step that added a universal primer site and unique molecular identifiers. cDNA synthesis was primed from both the TCR alpha and TCR beta constant segments. Two PCR steps were used to amplify libraries, with sample barcodes and sequencing adapters being added in the second step. Libraries were sequenced on Illumina HiSeq 2500 (2x100 bp) or NovaSeq (2x150 bp). The paper's data handling went like this. MIGEC handled demultiplexing of reads and collapsing into UMI consensus sequences, while MiXCR performed V(D)J alignment. Vaccine-responding clonotypes were defined with edgeR using replicate PBMC samples, requiring FDR below 0.01 and a log2 fold change above 5 up to day 15. Bulk clonotypes were assigned CD4 or CD8 identity according to which sequenced CD4 or CD8 repertoire held them at higher abundance. TCRdb applied fastp at Q25 and MiXCR to the public reads, then kept only in-frame beta chains. Rows with one shared CDR3 protein collapse into an entry with the most common genes and DNA. The V and J calls, along with clone size, are taken from TCRdb and not from the paper's own processing. Here the sample has around 100,000 distinct CDR3 sequences; 7% to 8.5% occur a single time. The ten biggest clones cover about 25% of the sample.

The clonotype comes from a man aged 25-45 years who received the YFV17D yellow fever vaccine. The rearrangement joined TRBV6-5 to TRBJ2-1; the D gene is perhaps TRBD2, on 6 matching bases. Material: CD8+ T cells sorted from PBMCs, obtained 45 days after the yellow fever booster vaccination. The nucleotide sequence reads TGTGCCAGCAGTTACTCGACTAGTTTCAATGAGCAGTTCTTC. It translates to CASSYSTSFNEQFF.